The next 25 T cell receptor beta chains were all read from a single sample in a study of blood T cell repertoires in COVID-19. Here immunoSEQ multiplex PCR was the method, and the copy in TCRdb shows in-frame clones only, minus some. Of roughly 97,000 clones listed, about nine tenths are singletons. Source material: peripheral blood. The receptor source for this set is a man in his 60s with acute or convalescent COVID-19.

The CDR3 nucleotides read TGTGCCAGCAGCTCTCTAGACCACGTGAACACTGAAGCTTTCTTT. Protein product: CASSSLDHVNTEAFF. V gene TRBV11-2 combines with J gene TRBJ1-1, with D unresolved. V lost 4 bases and J 0 bases, leaving 12 bases between the germline ends. Per the germline V gene, CDR1 is SGHAT and CDR2 is FQNNGV. The CDR3 runs 15 residues.

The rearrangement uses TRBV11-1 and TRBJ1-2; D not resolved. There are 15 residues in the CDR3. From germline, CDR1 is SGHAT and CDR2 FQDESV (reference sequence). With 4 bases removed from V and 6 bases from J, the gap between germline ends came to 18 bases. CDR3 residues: CASSSRAGGENGYTF. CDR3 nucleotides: TGTGCCAGCAGCTCAAGGGCAGGAGGAGAGAATGGCTACACCTTC.

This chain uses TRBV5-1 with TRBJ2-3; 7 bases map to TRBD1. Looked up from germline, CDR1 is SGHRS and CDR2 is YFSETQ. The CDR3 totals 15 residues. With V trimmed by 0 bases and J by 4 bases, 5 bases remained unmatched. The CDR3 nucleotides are TGCGCCAGCAGCTTGGACAGGGGTGAAGCAGATACGCAGTATTTT. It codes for CASSLDRGEADTQYF.

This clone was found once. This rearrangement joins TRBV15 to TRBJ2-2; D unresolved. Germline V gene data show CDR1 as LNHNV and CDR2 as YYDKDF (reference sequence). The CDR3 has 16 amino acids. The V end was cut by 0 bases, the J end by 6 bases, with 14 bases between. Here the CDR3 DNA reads TGTGCCACCAGCAGAGATCGTCAACCCAACTCCGGGGAGCTGTTTTTT. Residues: CATSRDRQPNSGELFF.

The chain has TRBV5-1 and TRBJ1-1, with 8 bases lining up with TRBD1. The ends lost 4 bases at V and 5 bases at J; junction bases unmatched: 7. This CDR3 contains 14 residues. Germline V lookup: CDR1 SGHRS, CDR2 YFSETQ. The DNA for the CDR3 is TGCGCCAGCAGCGCGACAGGGGACGGGACTGAAGCTTTCTTT. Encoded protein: CASSATGDGTEAFF.

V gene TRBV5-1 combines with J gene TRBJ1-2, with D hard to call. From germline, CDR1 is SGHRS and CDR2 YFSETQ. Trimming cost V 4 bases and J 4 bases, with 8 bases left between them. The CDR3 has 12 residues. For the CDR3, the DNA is TGCGCCAGCAGCAACGAGGGCTATGGCTACACCTTC. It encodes CASSNEGYGYTF.

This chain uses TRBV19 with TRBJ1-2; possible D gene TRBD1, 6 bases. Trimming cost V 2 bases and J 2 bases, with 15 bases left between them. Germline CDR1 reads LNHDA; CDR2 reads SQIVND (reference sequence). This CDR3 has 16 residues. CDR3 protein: CASSILTRQANYGYTF. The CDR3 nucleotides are TGTGCCAGTAGTATACTCACCCGACAGGCAAACTATGGCTACACCTTC.

CDR3 coding DNA: TGCGCCAGCAGCTTGGCCGGACAGGGTGACTATGGCTACACCTTC. This encodes CASSLAGQGDYGYTF. V is TRBV5-1 and J is TRBJ1-2; 8 bases fit TRBD1. The germline gives CDR1 SGHRS, CDR2 YFSETQ. V gave up 0 bases and J gave up 3 bases; unmatched junction bases: 4. The CDR3 spans 15 residues.

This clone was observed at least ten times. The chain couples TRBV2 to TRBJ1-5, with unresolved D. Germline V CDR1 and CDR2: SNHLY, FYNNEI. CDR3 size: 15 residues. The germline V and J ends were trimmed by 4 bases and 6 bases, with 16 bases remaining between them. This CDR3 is CASSGLTPRGQPQHF. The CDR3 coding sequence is TGTGCCAGCAGTGGGTTGACCCCACGAGGTCAGCCCCAGCATTTT.

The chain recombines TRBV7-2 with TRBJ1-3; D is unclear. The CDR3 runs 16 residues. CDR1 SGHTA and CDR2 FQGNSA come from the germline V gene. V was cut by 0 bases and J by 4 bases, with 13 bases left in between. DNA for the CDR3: TGTGCCAGCAGCTTAGCGCGCAGGTCCCAGGGAAACACCATATATTTT. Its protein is CASSLARRSQGNTIYF.

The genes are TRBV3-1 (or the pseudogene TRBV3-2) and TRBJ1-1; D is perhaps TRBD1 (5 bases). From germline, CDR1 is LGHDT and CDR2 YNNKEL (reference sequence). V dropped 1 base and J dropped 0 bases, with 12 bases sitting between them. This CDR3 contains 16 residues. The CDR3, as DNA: TGTGCCAGCAGCCAAGTGTTAGGGGTGGTGAACACTGAAGCTTTCTTT. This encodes CASSQVLGVVNTEAFF.

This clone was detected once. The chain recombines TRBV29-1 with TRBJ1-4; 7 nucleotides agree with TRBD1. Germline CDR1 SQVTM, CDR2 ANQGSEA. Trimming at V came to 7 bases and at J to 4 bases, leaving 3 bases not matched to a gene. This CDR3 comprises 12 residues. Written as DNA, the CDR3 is TGCAGCGGACAGGGAGTTAATGAAAAACTGTTTTTT. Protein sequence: CSGQGVNEKLFF.

In DNA, the CDR3 is TGTGCCAGTAGTATCCCGGGAAGCAATCAGCCCCAGCATTTT. Protein: CASSIPGSNQPQHF. This chain links TRBV19 with TRBJ1-5, with D hard to call. The V end lost 3 bases, the J end lost 1 base, and 7 bases lay between the germline ends. CDR3 length: 14 amino acids. Germline V gene data show CDR1 as LNHDA and CDR2 as SQIVND (reference sequence).

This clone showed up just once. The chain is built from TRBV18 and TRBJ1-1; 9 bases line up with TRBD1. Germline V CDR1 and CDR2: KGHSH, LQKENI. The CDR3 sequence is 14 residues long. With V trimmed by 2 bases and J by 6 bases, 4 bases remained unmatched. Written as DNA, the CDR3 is TGTGCCAGCTCACCAGGGACAGGGCGGCCTGAAGCTTTCTTT. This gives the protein CASSPGTGRPEAFF.

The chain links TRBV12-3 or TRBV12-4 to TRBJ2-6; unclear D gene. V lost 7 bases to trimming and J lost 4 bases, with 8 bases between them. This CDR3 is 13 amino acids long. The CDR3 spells CASTSSGANVLTF. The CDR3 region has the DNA TGTGCCAGCACCTCGTCCGGGGCCAACGTCCTGACTTTC.

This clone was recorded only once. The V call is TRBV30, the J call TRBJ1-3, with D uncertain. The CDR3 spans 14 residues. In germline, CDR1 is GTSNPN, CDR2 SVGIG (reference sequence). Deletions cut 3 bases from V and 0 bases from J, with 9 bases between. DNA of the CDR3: TGTGCCTGGAGGGCGGGGAGCTCTGGAAACACCATATATTTT. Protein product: CAWRAGSSGNTIYF.

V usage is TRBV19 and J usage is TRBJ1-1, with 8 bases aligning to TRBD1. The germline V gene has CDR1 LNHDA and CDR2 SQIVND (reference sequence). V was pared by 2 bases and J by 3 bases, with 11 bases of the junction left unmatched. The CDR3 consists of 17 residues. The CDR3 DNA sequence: TGTGCCAGTAGTATAAGTCGGAGGCAGGGGGCGGACACTGAAGCTTTCTTT. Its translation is CASSISRRQGADTEAFF.

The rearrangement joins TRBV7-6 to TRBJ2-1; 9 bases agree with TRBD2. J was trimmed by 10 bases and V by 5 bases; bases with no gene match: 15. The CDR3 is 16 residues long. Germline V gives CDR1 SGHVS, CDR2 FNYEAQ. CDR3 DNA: TGTGCCAGCAGCAAGAGGAATGGTGGGCTAGCGGGGGAGCAGTTCTTC. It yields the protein CASSKRNGGLAGEQFF. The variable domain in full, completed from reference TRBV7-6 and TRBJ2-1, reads GAGVSQSPRYKVTKRGQDVALRCDPISGHVSLYWYRQALGQGPEFLTYFNYEAQQDKSGLPNDRFSAERPEGSISTLTIQRTEQRDSAMYRCASSKRNGGLAGEQFFGPGTRLTVL.

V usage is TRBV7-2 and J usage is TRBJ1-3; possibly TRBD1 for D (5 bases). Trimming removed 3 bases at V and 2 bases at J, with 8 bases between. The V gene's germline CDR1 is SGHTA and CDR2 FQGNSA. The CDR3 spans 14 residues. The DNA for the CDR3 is TGTGCCAGCAGCTTGGGGGGAGCTGGAAACACCATATATTTT. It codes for CASSLGGAGNTIYF. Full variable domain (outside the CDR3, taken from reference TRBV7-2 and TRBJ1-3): GAGVSQSPSNKVTEKGKDVELRCDPISGHTALYWYRQSLGQGLEFLIYFQGNSAPDKSGLPSDRFSAERTGGSVSTLTIQRTQQEDSAVYLCASSLGGAGNTIYFGEGSWLTVV.

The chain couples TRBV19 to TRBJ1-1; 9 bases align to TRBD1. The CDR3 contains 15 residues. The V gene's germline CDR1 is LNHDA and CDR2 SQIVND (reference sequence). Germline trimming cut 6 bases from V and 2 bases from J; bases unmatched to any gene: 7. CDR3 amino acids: CASRKAGQGNTEAFF. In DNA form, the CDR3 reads TGTGCCAGTAGGAAAGCGGGACAGGGAAACACTGAAGCTTTCTTT.

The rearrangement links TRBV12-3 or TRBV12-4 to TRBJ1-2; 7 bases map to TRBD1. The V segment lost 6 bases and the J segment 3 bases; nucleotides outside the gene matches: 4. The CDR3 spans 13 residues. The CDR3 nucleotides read TGTGCCAGCAGCTACAGGGGAGACTATGGCTACACCTTC. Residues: CASSYRGDYGYTF.

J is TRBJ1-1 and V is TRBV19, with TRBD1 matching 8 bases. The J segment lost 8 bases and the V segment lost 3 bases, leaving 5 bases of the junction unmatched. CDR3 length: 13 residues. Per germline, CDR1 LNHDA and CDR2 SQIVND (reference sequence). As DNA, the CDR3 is TGTGCCAGTAGTATTCAAAGGACAGGGGAAGCTTTCTTT. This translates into CASSIQRTGEAFF.

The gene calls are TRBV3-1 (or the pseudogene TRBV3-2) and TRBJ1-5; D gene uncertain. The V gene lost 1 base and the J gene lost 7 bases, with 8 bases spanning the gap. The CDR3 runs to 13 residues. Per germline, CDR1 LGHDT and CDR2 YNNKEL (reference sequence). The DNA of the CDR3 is TGTGCCAGCAGCCAAGTAGCGGGCCAGCCCCAGCATTTT. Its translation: CASSQVAGQPQHF.

This CDR3 is CASSLSAITSTDTQYF. CDR3 nucleotides: TGTGCCAGCTCCCTAAGCGCTATAACTAGCACAGATACGCAGTATTTT. V gene TRBV18 combines with J gene TRBJ2-3; D not resolved. V was cut by 6 bases and J by 0 bases, with 16 bases left in between. Germline V gives CDR1 KGHSH, CDR2 LQKENI. This CDR3 has 16 amino acids.

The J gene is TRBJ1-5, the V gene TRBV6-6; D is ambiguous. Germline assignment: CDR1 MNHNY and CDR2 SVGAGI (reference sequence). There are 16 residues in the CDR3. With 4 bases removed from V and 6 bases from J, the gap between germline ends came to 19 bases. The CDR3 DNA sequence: TGTGCCAGCAGTTTAATTGAAGCGGGGTTACGTCAGCCCCAGCATTTT. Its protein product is CASSLIEAGLRQPQHF.